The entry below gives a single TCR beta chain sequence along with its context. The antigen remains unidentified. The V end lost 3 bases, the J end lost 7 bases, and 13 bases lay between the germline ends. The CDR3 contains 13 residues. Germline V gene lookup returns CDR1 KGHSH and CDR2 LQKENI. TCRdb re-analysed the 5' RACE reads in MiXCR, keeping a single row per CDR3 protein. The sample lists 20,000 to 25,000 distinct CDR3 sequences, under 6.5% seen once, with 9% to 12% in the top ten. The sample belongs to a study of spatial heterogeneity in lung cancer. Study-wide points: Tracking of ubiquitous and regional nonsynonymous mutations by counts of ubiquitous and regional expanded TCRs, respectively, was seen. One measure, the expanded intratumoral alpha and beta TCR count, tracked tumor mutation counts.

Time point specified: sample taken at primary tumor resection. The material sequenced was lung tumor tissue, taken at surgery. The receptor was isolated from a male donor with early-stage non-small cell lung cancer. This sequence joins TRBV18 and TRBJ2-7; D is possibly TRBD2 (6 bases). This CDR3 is CASSPGGPREQYF. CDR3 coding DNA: TGTGCCAGCTCACCGGGAGGTCCTCGGGAGCAGTACTTC.